A single sample is the source of the 3 T cell receptor beta chains below, sequenced in a study of blood T cells in healthy people across ages. A second PCR of 7 to 11 cycles used a sample-barcoded 5' primer and a J-beta primer mix. TCRdb ran MiXCR on the 5' RACE reads and lists one entry per CDR3 protein. Found here are over 1,500,000 distinct CDR3 sequences, around half of them singletons; the top ten hold more than 2%. Sample: blood. These receptors were obtained from a woman in her thirties or forties in good health.

The chain joins TRBV2 to TRBJ2-1; D call uncertain. The CDR3 covers 10 residues. V was cut by 7 bases and J by 10 bases, with 8 bases left in between. The germline V gene has CDR1 SNHLY and CDR2 FYNNEI. Here the CDR3 DNA reads TGTGCCAGCATTGCAAGGGAGCAGTTCTTC. It codes for CASIAREQFF.

V and J are TRBV12-3 or TRBV12-4 and TRBJ2-5; 13 bases align to TRBD2. J lost 5 bases, V lost 1 base, and 10 bases had no gene match. The CDR3 sequence is 18 residues long. DNA of the CDR3: TGTGCCAGCAGTTTAGGGGGGACTAGCGGGACCAGACGGGAGACCCAGTACTTC. Translating gives CASSLGGTSGTRRETQYF.

The chain couples TRBV10-3 to TRBJ1-5; 8 bases match TRBD1. The junction had 6 bases not matched to a gene; V was cut back by 8 bases and J by 0 bases. The CDR3 extends over 15 amino acids. CDR1 ENHRY and CDR2 SYGVKD come from the germline V gene. CDR3 DNA: TGTGCCATCGGCGCGGACAGGGATAGCAATCAGCCCCAGCATTTT. Its translation: CAIGADRDSNQPQHF.